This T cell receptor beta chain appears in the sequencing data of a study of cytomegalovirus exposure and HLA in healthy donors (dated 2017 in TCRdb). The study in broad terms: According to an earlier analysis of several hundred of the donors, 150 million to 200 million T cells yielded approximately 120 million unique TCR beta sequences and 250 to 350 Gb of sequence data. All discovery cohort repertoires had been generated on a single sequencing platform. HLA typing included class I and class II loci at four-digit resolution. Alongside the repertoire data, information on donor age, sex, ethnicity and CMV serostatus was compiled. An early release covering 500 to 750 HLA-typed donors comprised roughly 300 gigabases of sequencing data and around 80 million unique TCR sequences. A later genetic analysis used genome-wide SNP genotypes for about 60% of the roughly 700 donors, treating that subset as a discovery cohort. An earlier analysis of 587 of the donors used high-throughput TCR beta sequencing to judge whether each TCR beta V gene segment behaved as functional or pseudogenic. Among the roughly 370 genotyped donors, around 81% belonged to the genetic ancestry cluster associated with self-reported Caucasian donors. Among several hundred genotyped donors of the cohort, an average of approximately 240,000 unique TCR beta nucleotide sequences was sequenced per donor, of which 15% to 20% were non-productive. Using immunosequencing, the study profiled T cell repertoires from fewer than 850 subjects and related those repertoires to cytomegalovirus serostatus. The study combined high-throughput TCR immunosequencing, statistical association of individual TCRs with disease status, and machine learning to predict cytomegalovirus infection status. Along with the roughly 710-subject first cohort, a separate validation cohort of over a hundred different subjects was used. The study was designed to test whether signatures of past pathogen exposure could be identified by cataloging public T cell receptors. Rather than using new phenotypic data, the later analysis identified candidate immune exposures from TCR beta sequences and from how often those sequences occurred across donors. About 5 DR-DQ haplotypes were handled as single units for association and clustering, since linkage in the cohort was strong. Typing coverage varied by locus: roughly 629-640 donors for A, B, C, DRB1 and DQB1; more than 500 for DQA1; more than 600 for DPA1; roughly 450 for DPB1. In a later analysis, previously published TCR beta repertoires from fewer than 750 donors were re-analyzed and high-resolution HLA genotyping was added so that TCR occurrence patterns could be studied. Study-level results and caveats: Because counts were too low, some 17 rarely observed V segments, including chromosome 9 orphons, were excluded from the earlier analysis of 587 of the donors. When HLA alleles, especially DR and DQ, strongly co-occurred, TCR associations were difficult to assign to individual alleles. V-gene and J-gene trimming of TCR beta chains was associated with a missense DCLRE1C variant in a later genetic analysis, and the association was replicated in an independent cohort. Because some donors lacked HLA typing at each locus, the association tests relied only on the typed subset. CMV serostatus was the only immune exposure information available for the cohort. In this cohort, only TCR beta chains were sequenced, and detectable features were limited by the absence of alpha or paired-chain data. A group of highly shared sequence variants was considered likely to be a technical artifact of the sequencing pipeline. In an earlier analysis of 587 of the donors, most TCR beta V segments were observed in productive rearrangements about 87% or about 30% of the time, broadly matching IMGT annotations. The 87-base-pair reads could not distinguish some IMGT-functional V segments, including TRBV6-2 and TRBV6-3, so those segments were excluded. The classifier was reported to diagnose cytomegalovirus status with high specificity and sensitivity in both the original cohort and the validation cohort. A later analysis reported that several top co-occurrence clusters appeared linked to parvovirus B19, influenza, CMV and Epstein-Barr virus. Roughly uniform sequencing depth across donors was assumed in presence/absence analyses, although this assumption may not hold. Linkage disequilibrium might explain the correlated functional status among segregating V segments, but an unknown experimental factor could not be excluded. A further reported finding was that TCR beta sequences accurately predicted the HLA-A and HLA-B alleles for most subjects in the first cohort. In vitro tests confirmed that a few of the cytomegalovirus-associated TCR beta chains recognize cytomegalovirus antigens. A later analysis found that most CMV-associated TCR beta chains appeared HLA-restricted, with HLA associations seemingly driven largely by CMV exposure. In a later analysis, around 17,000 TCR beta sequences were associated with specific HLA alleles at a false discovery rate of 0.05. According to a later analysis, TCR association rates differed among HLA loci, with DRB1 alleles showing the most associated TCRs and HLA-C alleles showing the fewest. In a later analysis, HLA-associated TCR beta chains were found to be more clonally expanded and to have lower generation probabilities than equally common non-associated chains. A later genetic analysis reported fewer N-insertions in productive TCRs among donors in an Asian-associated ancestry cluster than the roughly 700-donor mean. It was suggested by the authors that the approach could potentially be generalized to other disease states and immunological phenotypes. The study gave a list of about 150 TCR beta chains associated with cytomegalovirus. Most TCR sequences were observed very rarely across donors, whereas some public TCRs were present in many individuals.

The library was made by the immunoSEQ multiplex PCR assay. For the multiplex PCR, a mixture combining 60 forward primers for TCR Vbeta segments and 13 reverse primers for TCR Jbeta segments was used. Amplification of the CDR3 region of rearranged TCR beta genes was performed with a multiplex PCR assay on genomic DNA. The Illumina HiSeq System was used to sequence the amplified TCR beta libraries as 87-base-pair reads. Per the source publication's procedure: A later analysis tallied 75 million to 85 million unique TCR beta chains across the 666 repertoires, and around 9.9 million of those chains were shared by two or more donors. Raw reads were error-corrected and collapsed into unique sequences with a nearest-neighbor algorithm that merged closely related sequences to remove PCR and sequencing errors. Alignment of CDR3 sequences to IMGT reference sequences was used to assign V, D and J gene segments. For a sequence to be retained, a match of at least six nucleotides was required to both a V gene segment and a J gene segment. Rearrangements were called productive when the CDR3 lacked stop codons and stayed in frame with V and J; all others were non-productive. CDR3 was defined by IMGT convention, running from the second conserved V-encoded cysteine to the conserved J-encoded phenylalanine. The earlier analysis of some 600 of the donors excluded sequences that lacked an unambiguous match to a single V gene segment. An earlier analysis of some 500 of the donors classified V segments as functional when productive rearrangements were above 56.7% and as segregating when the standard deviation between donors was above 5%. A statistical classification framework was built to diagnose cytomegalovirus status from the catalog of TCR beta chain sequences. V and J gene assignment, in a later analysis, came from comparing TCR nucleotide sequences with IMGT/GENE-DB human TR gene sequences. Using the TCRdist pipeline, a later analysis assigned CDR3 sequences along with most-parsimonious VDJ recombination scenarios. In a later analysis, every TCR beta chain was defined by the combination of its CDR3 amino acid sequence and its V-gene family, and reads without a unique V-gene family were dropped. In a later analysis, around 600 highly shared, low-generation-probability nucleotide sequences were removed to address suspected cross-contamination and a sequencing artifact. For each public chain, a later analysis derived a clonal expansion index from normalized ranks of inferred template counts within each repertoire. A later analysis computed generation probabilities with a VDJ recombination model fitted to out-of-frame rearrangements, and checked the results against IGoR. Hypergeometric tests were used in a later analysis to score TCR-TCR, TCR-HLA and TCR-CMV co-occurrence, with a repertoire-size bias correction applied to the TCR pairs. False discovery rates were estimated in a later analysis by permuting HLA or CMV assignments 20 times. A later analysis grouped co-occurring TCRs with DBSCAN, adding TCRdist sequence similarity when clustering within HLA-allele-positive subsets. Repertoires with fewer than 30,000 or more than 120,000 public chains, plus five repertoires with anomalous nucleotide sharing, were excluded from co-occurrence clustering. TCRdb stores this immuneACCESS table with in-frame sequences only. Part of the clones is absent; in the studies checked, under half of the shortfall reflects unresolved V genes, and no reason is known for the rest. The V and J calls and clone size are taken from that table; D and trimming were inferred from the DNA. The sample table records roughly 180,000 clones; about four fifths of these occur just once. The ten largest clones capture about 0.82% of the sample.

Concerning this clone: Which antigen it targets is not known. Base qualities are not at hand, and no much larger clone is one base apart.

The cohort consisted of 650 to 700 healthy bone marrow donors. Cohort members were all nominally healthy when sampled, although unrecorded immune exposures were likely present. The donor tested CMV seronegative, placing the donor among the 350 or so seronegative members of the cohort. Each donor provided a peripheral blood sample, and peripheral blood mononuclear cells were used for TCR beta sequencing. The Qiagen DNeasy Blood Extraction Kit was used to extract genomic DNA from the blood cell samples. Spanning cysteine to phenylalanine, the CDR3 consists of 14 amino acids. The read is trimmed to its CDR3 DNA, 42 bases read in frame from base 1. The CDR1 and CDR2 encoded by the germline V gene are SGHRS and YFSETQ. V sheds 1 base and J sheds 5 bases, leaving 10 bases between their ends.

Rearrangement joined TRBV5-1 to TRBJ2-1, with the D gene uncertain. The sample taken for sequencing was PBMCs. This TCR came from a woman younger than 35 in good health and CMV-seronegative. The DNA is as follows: TGCGCCAGCAGCTTGTTTAGCAGAAACAATGAGCAGTTCTTC. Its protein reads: CASSLFSRNNEQFF.